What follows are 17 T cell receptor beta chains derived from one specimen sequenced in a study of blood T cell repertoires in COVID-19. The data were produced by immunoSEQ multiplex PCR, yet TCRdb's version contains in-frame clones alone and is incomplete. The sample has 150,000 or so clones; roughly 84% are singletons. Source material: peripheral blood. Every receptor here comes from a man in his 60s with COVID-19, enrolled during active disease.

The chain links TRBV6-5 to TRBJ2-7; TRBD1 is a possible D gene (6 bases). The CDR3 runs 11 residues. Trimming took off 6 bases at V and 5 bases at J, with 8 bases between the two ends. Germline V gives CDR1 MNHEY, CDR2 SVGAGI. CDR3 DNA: TGTGCCAGCAGACGGACAGACGAGCAGTACTTC. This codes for CASRRTDEQYF.

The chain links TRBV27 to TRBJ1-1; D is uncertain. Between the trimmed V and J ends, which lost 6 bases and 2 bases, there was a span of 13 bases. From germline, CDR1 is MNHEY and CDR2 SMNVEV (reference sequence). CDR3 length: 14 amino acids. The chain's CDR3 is CASRPTGFNTEAFF. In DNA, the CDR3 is TGTGCCAGCAGACCAACGGGTTTTAACACTGAAGCTTTCTTT.

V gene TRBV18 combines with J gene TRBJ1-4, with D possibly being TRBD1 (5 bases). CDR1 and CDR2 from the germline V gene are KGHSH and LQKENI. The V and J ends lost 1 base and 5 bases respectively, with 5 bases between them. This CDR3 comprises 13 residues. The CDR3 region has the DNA TGTGCCAGCTCACCACGACAGAATGAAAAACTGTTTTTT. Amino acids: CASSPRQNEKLFF.

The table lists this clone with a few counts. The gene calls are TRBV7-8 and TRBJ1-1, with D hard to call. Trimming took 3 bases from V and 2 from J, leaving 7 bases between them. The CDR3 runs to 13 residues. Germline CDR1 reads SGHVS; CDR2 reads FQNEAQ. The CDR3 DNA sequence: TGTGCCAGCAGCTTGGCGGAAAACACTGAAGCTTTCTTT. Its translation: CASSLAENTEAFF.

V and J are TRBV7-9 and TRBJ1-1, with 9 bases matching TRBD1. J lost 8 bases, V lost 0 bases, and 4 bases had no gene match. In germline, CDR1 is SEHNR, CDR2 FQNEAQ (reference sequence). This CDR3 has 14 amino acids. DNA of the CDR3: TGTGCCAGCAGCTTAGCCGGGACAGGGAACGAAGCTTTCTTT. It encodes CASSLAGTGNEAFF.

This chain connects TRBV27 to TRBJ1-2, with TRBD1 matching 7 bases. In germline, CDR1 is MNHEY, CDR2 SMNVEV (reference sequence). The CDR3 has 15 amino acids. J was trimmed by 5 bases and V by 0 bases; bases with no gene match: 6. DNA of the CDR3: TGTGCCAGCAGTTTATCCCTAGGGGGCTGGTATGGCTACACCTTC. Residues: CASSLSLGGWYGYTF.

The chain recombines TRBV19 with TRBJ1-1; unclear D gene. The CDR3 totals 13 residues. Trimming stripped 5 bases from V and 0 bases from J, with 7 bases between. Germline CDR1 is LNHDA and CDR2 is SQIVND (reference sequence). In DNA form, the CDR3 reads TGTGCCAGTAGTCCCTATATGAACACTGAAGCTTTCTTT. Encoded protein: CASSPYMNTEAFF.

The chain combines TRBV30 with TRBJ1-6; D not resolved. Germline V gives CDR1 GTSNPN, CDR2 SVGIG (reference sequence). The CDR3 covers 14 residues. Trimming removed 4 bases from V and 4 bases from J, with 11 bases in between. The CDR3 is CAWTEENYNSPLHF. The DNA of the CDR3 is TGTGCCTGGACCGAGGAAAATTATAATTCACCCCTCCACTTT.

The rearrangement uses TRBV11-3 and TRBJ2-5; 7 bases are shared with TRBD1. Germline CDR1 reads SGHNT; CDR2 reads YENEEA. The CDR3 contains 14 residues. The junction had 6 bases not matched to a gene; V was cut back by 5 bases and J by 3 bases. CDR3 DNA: TGTGCCAGCAGCCCGGGACAGAGTGAAGAGACCCAGTACTTC. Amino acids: CASSPGQSEETQYF.

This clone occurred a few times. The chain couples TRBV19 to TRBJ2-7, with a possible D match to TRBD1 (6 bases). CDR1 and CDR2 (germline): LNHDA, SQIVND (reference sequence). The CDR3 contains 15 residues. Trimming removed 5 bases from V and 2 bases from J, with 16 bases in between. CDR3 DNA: TGTGCCAGTAGTCTCACAGGGACCGAGGCCTACGAGCAGTACTTC. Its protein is CASSLTGTEAYEQYF.

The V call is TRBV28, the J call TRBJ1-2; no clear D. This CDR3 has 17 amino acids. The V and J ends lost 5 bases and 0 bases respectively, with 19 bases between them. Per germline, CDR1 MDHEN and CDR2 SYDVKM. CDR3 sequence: CASSLGASRYPNYGYTF. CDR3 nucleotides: TGTGCCAGCAGTCTAGGCGCTAGCCGCTATCCTAACTATGGCTACACCTTC.

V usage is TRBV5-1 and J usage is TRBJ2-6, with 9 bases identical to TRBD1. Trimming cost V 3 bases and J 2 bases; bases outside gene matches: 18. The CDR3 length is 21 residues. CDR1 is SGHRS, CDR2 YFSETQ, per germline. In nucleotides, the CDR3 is TGCGCCAGCAGCTGGGCGCTCCGGGACAGGGTTAGAGAACCTGGGGCCAACGTCCTGACTTTC. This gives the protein CASSWALRDRVREPGANVLTF. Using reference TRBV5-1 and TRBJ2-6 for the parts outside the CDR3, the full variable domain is KAGVTQTPRYLIKTRGQQVTLSCSPISGHRSVSWYQQTPGQGLQFLFEYFSETQRNKGNFPGRFSGRQFSNSRSEMNVSTLELGDSALYLCASSWALRDRVREPGANVLTFGAGSRLTVL.

CDR3 nucleotide sequence: TGTGCCAGCAACCTCGAGCAGGGGGGTTTCGTGGCTTTCTTT. This encodes CASNLEQGGFVAFF. The rearrangement links TRBV28 to TRBJ1-1, with 7 bases fitting TRBD1. Trimming cost V 7 bases and J 11 bases; bases outside gene matches: 16. The CDR3 spans 14 residues. The germline V gene encodes CDR1 MDHEN and CDR2 SYDVKM.

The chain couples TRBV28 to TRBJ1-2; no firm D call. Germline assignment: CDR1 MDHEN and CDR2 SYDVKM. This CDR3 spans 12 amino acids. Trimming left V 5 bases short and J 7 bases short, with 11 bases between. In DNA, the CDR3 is TGTGCCAGCAGTACCGGACTGACTGGCTACACCTTC. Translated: CASSTGLTGYTF.

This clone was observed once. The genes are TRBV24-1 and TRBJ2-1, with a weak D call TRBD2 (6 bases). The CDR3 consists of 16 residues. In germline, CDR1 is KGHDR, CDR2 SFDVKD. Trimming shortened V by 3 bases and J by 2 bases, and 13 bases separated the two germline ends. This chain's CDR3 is CATSDNGLPTYNEQFF. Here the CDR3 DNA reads TGTGCCACCAGTGATAATGGACTACCTACCTACAATGAGCAGTTCTTC.

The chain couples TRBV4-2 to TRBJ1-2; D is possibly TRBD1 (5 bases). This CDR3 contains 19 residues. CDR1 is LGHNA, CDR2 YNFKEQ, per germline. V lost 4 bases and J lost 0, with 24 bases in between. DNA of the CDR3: TGTGCCAGCAGCCCTGTGGGGGGGGGACTGGGGAGGGCTAACTATGGCTACACCTTC. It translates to CASSPVGGGLGRANYGYTF.

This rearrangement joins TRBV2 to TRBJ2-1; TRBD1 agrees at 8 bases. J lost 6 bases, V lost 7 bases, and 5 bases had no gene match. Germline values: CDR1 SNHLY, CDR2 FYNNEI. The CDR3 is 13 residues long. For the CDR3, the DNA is TGTGCCAGCATGAGACAGGGGTTCAATGAGCAGTTCTTC. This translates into CASMRQGFNEQFF.